The present entry profiles one T cell receptor (beta chain) with its context. Its specific antigen is unknown. Per-base quality was not reported, and no clone a single base away is much larger than it. CDR1 SGHKS and CDR2 YYEKEE are derived from the germline V gene (reference sequence). The CDR3 holds 17 amino acids from the cysteine to the phenylalanine. CDR3 DNA only is kept here, 51 bases in frame from base 1. Between the V and J ends, shortened by 4 bases and 0 bases respectively, the junction contains 19 bases. The entry originates in a study of blood T cell repertoires in COVID-19 (dated by TCRdb to 2019 to 2021). Study-wide context: Collaborator samples came from the United States, Italy and Spain and covered acute and convalescent phases of COVID-19. The material from the prospective study consisted of cDNA or gDNA derived from T cells, B-cell-depleted T cells, or PBMCs. Subjects who had been exposed to COVID-19, were actively infected with it, or had recovered from it provided the deeply sampled blood TCRbeta repertoires that made up the dataset. The repertoires were released in a freely available public database meant as a resource for research on the immune response to SARS-CoV-2. Samples came from the ongoing ImmuneRACE study (first 160 participants) plus 1,254 subjects from 6 global collaborators. The sample metadata nearly always contained a de-identified subject ID, COVID-19 status, age in years and sex. Where available, HLA class I and class II types were taken from metadata supplied by the sample provider and were not determined by assay-based typing.

At one collaborating source in Seattle, patients were enrolled during active infection and were followed longitudinally through the course of disease. Whole blood was collected in K2EDTA tubes by collaborating institutions according to the institutions' own protocols. For TCRbeta analysis, collaborators shipped samples as frozen whole blood, isolated PBMCs, or DNA extracted from either of those sample types. The immunoSEQ Assay, a bias-controlled multiplex PCR, was used to amplify TCRbeta CDR3 regions from genomic DNA. From the authors' description of their analysis: Within the assay, amplification of reference gene primers was used to estimate how many nucleated cells each sample contained. To quantify the absolute abundance of each unique TCRbeta CDR3 rearrangement, sequence reads were collapsed and filtered. For each sample, productive Simpson clonality was calculated as the square root of Simpson's diversity index over productive rearrangements. TCRdb took over this immuneACCESS table, retaining in-frame rearrangements with V and J assigned. Such tables are incomplete; in checked studies, under half of the missing clones stem from an unresolved V gene, and the remainder is unexplained. V and J calls and clone size are as listed in that table; D and trimming were resolved from the DNA. This sample comprises 350,000 to 400,000 clones, 75% to 90% of them detected only once. Roughly 6.6% of the sample is taken by the ten largest.

The paper's findings and limits, for the study overall: Clinical and demographic metadata were provided uncurated, with the amount varying by source and participant.

Recombination linked TRBV5-5 to TRBJ1-1; TRBD1 might be the D gene, on 6 matching bases. The source is a woman aged 55 to 70 with COVID-19, enrolled during active disease. The sequencing input was peripheral blood. DNA sequence: TGTGCCAGCAGCCCCCGCCCAGGGGCGCTTATGAACACTGAAGCTTTCTTT. It specifies CASSPRPGALMNTEAFF.